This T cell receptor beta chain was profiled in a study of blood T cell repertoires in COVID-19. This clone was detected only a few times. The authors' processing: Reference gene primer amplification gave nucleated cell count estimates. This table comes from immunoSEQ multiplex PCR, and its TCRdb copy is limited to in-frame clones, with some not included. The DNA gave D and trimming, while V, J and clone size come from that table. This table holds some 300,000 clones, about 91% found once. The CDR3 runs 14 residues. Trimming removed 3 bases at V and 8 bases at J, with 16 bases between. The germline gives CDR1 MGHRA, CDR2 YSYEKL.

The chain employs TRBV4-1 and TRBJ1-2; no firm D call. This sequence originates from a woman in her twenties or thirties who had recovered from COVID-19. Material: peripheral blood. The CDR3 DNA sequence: TGCGCCAGCAGCCATCCCATGGCGGGCCAAGGCTACACCTTC. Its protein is CASSHPMAGQGYTF.